This T cell receptor (beta chain) was captured in a study of shared clonotypes between healthy human individuals. Notes on this clone: Its cognate antigen is unknown. The junction departs from germline at one end; a sequencing error may be responsible.

The study, taken as a whole, reports: Larger estimated richness was generally seen in naive subsets than in memory subsets.

Data came from immunoSEQ multiplex PCR; TCRdb stores just in-frame clones and leaves some out. The sample lists some 2.4 million clones, over 85% occurring once. The germline CDR1 and CDR2 sequences are MNHEY and SVGAGI. The CDR3 sequence is 11 residues long. Sequencing was performed on naive CD4+ T cells from PBMCs. Stated subset: CD45RA+ positively selected. V and J are TRBV6-5 and TRBJ2-7, with a possible D match to TRBD1 (6 bases). The sequence was obtained from a young man in good health. Some clones in this sample may be carry-over from other donors' samples. The CDR3 sequence is CASSLPGHMVF. As DNA, the CDR3 is TGTGCCAGCAGCCTCCCGGGACACATGGTTTTC.